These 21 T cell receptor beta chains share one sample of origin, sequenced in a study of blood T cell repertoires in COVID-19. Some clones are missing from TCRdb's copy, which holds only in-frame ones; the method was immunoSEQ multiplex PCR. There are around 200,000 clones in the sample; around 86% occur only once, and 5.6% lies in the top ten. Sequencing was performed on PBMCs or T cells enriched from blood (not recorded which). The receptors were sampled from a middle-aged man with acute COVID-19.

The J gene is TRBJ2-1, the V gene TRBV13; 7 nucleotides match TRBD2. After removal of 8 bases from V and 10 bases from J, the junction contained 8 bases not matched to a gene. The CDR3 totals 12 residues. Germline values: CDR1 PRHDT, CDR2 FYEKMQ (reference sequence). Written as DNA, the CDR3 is TGTGCCAGCTCAATTAAGCGGGACGAGCAGTTCTTC. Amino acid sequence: CASSIKRDEQFF.

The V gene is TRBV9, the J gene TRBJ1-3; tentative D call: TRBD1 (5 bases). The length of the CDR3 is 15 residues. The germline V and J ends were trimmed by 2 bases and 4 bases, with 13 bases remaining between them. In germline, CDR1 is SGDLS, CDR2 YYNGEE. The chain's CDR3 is CASSVQGMRGNTIYF. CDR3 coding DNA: TGTGCCAGCAGCGTTCAGGGAATGAGGGGAAACACCATATATTTT.

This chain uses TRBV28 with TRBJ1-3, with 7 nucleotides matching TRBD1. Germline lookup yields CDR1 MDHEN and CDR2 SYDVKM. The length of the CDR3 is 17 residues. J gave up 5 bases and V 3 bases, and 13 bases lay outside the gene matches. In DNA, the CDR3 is TGTGCCAGCAGTTTTGACGCAGGGGGTACCCATCGAAACACCATATATTTT. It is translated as CASSFDAGGTHRNTIYF.

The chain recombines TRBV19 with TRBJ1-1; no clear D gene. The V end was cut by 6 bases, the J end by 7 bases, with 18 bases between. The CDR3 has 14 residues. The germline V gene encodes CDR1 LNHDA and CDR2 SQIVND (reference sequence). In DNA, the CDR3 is TGTGCCAGTAGGCAGAGCGCGGCCAGTAGTGAAGCTTTCTTT. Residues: CASRQSAASSEAFF.

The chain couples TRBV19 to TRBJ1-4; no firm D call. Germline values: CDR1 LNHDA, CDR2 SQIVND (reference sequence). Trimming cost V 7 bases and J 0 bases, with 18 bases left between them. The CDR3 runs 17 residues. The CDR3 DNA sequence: TGTGCCAGTAACCCAAATGGGAGGGTCTCAACTAATGAAAAACTGTTTTTT. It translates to CASNPNGRVSTNEKLFF.

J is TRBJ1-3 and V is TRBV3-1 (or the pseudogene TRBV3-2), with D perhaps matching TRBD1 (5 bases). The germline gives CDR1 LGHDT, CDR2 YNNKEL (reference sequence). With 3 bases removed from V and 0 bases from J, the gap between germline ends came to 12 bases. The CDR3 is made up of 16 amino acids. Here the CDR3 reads CASSHPGGYSGNTIYF. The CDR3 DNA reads TGTGCCAGCAGCCATCCCGGGGGGTACTCTGGAAACACCATATATTTT.

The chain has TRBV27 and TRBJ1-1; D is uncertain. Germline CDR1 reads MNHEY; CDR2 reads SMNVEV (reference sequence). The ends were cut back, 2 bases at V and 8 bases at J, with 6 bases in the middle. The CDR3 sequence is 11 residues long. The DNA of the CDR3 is TGTGCCAGCAGTTTAGGAGGAGAAGCTTTCTTT. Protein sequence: CASSLGGEAFF.

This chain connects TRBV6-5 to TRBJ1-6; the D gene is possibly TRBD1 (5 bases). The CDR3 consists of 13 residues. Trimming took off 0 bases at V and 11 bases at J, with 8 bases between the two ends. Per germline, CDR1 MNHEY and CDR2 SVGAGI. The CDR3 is CASSYSGGAPLHF. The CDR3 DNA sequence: TGTGCCAGCAGTTACTCGGGGGGGGCACCCCTCCACTTT.

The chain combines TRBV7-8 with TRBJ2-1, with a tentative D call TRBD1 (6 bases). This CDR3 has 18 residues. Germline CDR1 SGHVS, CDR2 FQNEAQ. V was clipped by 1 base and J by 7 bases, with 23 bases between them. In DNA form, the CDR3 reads TGTGCCAGCAGCTTAGGGCAGGCGAGTTGGGACATAATAAATGAGCAGTTCTTC. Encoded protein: CASSLGQASWDIINEQFF.

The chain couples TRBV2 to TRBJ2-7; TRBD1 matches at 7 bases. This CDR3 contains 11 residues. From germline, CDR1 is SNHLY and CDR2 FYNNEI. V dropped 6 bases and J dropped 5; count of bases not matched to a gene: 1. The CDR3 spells CASRQGDEQYF. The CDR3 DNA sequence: TGTGCCAGCAGGCAGGGGGACGAGCAGTACTTC.

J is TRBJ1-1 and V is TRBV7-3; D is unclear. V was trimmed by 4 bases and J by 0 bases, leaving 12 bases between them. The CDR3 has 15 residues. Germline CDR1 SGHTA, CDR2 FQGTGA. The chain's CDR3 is CASSYYGGLNTEAFF. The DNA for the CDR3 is TGTGCCAGCAGCTACTACGGAGGATTGAACACTGAAGCTTTCTTT.

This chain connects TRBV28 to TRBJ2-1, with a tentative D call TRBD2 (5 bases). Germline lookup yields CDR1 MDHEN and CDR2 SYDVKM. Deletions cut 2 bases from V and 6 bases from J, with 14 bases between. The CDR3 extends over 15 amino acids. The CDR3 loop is CASSLAGRYTNEQFF. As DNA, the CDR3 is TGTGCCAGCAGTTTAGCGGGCCGGTATACCAATGAGCAGTTCTTC.

CDR3 sequence (DNA): TGCGCCAGCAGCCCCCGAGTAGCGGGGTCCTACGAGCAGTACTTC. Its translation: CASSPRVAGSYEQYF. V and J are TRBV5-1 and TRBJ2-7, with 8 bases matching TRBD2. With 4 bases clipped from V and 1 base from J, the junction kept 7 bases outside the gene matches. Germline-derived CDR1 and CDR2 are SGHRS and YFSETQ. The CDR3 is made up of 15 amino acids.

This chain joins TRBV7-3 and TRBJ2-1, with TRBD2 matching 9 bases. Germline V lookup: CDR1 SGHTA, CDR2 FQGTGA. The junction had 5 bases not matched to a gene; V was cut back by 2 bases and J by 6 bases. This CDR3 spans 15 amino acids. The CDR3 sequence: CASSLRSGSTNEQFF. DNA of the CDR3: TGTGCCAGCAGCTTACGTAGCGGGAGCACCAATGAGCAGTTCTTC.

CDR3 loop: CASSFPRGRNTEAFF. The CDR3 DNA follows: TGTGCCAGCAGCTTCCCCCGGGGGAGGAACACTGAAGCTTTCTTT. The chain couples TRBV7-9 to TRBJ1-1; D is possibly TRBD1 (5 bases). V gave up 3 bases and J gave up 1 base, with 12 bases separating them. Germline V lookup: CDR1 SEHNR, CDR2 FQNEAQ (reference sequence). CDR3 length equals 15 residues.

In DNA form, the CDR3 reads TGCAGCGTTGGGGAAGGGGATTCACCCCTCCACTTT. It translates to CSVGEGDSPLHF. The chain combines TRBV29-1 with TRBJ1-6, with D possibly matching TRBD1 (5 bases). The CDR3 contains 12 residues. Trimming pared 4 bases from V and 8 bases from J, leaving 9 bases between. CDR1 is SQVTM, CDR2 ANQGSEA, per germline.

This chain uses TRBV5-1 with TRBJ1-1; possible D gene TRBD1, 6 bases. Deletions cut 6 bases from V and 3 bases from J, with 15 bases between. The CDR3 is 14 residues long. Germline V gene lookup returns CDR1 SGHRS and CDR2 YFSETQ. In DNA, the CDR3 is TGCGCCAGCACTTCACAGGGAGTCGACACTGAAGCTTTCTTT. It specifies CASTSQGVDTEAFF.

CDR3 sequence (DNA): TGTGCCATCAGTGAGGTAGGACAAGGGCTTCCATACGAGCAGTACTTC. As protein: CAISEVGQGLPYEQYF. The chain employs TRBV10-3 and TRBJ2-7, with a tentative D call TRBD1 (5 bases). Between the trimmed V and J ends, which lost 2 bases and 4 bases, there was a span of 18 bases. The CDR3 runs to 16 residues. Germline CDR1 is ENHRY and CDR2 is SYGVKD.

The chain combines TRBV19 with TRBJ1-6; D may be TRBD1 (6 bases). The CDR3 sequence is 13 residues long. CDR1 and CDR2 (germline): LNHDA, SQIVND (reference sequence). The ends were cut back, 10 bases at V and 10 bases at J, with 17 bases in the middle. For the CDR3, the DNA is TGTGCCATACAACAGAACAGGGACTCACCCCTCCACTTT. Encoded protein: CAIQQNRDSPLHF. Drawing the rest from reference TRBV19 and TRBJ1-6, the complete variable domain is DGGITQSPKYLFRKEGQNVTLSCEQNLNHDAMYWYRQDPGQGLRLIYYSQIVNDFQKGDIAEGYSVSREKKESFPLTVTSAQKNPTAFYLCAIQQNRDSPLHFGNGTRLTVT.

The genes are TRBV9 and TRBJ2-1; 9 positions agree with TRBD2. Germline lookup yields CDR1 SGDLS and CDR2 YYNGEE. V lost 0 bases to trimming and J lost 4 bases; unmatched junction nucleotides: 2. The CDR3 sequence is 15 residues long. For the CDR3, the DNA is TGTGCCAGCAGCGTAGGGCTAGCGGGATACAATGAGCAGTTCTTC. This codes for CASSVGLAGYNEQFF. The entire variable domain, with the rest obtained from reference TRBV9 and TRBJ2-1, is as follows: DSGVTQTPKHLITATGQRVTLRCSPRSGDLSVYWYQQSLDQGLQFLIQYYNGEERAKGNILERFSAQQFPDLHSELNLSSLELGDSALYFCASSVGLAGYNEQFFGPGTRLTVL.

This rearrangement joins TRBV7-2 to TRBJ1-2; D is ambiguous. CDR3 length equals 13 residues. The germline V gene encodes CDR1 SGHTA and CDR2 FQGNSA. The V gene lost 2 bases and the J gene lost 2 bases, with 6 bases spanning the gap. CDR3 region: CASSLIVNYGYTF. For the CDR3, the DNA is TGTGCCAGCAGCTTAATCGTAAACTATGGCTACACCTTC.